This T cell receptor (beta chain) originates from a study of blood T cell repertoires in COVID-19. Some clones are missing from TCRdb's copy, which holds only in-frame ones; the method was immunoSEQ multiplex PCR. The sample lists about 350,000 clones, over 70% occurring once. The CDR3 runs 16 residues. With 4 bases clipped from V and 2 bases from J, the junction kept 8 bases outside the gene matches. Germline assignment: CDR1 LNHDA and CDR2 SQIVND (reference sequence). Material for sequencing was peripheral blood. This TCR was recovered from a woman aged 45-60 years with COVID-19, enrolled during active disease. J is TRBJ2-7 and V is TRBV19, with TRBD2 matching 10 bases. The CDR3 region is CASSTSGLAVTYEQYF. DNA of the CDR3: TGTGCCAGTAGTACCTCTGGACTAGCGGTAACCTACGAGCAGTACTTC. Supplemented by reference TRBV19 and TRBJ2-7, the full variable domain reads DGGITQSPKYLFRKEGQNVTLSCEQNLNHDAMYWYRQDPGQGLRLIYYSQIVNDFQKGDIAEGYSVSREKKESFPLTVTSAQKNPTAFYLCASSTSGLAVTYEQYFGPGTRLTVT.